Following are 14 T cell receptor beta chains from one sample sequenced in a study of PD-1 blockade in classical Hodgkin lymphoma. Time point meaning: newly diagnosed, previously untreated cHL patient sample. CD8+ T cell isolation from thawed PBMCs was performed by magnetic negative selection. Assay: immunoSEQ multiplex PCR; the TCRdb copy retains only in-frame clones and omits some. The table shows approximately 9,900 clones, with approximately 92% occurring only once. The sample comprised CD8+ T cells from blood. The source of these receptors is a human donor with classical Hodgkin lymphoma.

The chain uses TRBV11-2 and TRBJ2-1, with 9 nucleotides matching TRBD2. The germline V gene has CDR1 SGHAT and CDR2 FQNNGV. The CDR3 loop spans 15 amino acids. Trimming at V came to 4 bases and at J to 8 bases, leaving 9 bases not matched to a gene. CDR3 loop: CASSYAGGPGYEQFF. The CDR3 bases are TGTGCCAGCAGCTACGCGGGAGGGCCGGGGTATGAGCAGTTCTTC.

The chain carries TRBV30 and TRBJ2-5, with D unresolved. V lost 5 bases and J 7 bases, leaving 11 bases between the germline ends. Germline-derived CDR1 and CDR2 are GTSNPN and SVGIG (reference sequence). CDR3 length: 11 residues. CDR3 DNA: TGTGCCTGGGGTGGGGAAGGGACCCAGTACTTC. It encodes CAWGGEGTQYF.

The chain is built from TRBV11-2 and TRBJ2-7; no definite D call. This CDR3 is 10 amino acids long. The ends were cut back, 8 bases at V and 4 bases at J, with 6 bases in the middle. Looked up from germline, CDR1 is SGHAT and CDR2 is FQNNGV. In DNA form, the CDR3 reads TGTGCCAGCGGAGTTTACGAGCAGTACTTC. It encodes CASGVYEQYF.

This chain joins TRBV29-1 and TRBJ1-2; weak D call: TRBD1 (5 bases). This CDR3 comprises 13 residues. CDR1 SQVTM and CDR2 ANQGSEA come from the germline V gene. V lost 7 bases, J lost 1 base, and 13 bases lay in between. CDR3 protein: CSGGETINYGYTF. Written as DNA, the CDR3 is TGCAGCGGGGGGGAGACGATTAACTATGGCTACACCTTC.

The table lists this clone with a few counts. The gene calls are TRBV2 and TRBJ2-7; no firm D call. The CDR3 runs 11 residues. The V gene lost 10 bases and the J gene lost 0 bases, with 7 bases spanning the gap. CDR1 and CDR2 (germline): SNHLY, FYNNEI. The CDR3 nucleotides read TGTGCCACCACGGACTCCTACGAGCAGTACTTC. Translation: CATTDSYEQYF.

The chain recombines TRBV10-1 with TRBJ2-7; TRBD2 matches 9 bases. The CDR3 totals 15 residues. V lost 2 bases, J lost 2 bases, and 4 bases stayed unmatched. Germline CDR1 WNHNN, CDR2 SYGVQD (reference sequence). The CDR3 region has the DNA TGCGCCAGCAGTGAGACCGCGGGAGGGCCCTACGAGCAGTACTTC. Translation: CASSETAGGPYEQYF.

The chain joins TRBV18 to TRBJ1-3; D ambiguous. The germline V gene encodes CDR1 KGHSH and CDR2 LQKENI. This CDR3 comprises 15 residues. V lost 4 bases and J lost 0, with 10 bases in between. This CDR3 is CASSRTPYSGNTIYF. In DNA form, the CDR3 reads TGTGCCAGCTCACGGACCCCATACTCTGGAAACACCATATATTTT.

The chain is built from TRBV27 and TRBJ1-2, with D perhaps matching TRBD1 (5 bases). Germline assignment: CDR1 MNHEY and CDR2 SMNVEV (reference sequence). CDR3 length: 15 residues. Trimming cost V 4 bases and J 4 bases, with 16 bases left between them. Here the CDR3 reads CASSSTSTARYGYTF. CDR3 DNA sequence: TGTGCCAGCAGTTCTACATCGACAGCGCGCTATGGCTACACCTTC.

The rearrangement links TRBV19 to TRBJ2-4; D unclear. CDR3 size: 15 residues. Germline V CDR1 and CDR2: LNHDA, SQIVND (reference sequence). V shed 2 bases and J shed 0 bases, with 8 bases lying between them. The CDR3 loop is CASSITVLAKNIQYF. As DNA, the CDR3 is TGTGCCAGTAGTATAACGGTACTAGCCAAAAACATTCAGTACTTC.

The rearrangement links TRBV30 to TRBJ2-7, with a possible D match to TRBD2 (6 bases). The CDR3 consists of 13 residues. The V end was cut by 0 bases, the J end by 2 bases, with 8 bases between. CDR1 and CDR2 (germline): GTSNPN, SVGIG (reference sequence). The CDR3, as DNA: TGTGCCTGGAGTGTTGGAGGGGCCTACGAGCAGTACTTC. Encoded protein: CAWSVGGAYEQYF.

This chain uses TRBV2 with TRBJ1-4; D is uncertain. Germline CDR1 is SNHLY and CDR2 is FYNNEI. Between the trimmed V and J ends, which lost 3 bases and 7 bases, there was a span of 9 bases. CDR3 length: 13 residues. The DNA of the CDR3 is TGTGCCAGCAGTGACTCGGCATTTGAAAAACTGTTTTTT. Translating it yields CASSDSAFEKLFF.

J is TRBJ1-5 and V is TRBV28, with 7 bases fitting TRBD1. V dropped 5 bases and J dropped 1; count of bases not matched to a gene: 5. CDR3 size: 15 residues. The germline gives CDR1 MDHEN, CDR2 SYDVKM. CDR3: CASSPGQVSNQPQHF. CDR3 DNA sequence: TGTGCCAGCAGTCCCGGACAGGTGAGCAATCAGCCCCAGCATTTT.

DNA for the CDR3: TGTGCCAGCAGCCAAGATTTTTTCCAGGGGGTTGACACTGAAGCTTTCTTT. It specifies CASSQDFFQGVDTEAFF. The chain uses TRBV4-2 and TRBJ1-1; TRBD1 matches 7 bases. V was pared by 0 bases and J by 3 bases, with 10 bases of the junction left unmatched. The CDR3 runs 17 residues. Looked up from germline, CDR1 is LGHNA and CDR2 is YNFKEQ.

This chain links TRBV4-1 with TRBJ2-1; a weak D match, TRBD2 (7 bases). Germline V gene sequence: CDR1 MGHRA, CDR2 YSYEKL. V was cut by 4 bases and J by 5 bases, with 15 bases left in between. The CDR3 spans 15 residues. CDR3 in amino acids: CASSPFRGANNEQFF. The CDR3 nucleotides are TGCGCCAGCAGCCCTTTCCGGGGGGCGAACAATGAGCAGTTCTTC.